The 22 T cell receptor beta chains in this list originate from one sample, sequenced in a study of early stage breast cancer tumors. Sequencing was performed with immunoSEQ multiplex PCR; in TCRdb, only in-frame clones are kept and a portion is missing. The sample carries tens of thousands of clones, about 83% recorded once. Sequencing was carried out using blood. These TCRs come from a person aged 25 to 39 with breast cancer.

The chain has TRBV7-9 and TRBJ1-1, with 9 bases that match TRBD1. V lost 1 base and J lost 1; bases outside the gene matches: 4. The CDR3 sequence is 16 residues long. Germline V gene data show CDR1 as SEHNR and CDR2 as FQNEAQ (reference sequence). CDR3 in amino acids: CASSLGRGQGNTEAFF. The CDR3 region has the DNA TGTGCCAGCAGCTTAGGGCGGGGACAGGGGAACACTGAAGCTTTCTTT.

This chain connects TRBV6-5 to TRBJ2-1; TRBD2 agrees at 8 bases. The CDR3 covers 16 residues. Trimming cost V 0 bases and J 10 bases; bases outside gene matches: 11. The germline V gene has CDR1 MNHEY and CDR2 SVGAGI. Here the CDR3 DNA reads TGTGCCAGCAGTTACTCCCAGCGAGCGGGGGCCCGCGAGCAGTTCTTC. Residues: CASSYSQRAGAREQFF.

J is TRBJ2-7 and V is TRBV18; D is possibly TRBD1 (5 bases). Germline CDR1 and CDR2: KGHSH and LQKENI. This CDR3 has 13 residues. V was pared by 0 bases and J by 7 bases, with 10 bases between. Here the CDR3 DNA reads TGTGCCAGCTCACCACCCGACAGTTGGGAGCAGTACTTC. Its protein is CASSPPDSWEQYF.

This clone was detected once. The CDR3 nucleotides are TGTGCCAGCAGCTTAGACAGGGCAGAGACCCAGTACTTC. Translation: CASSLDRAETQYF. The chain joins TRBV7-2 to TRBJ2-5, with D possibly being TRBD1 (6 bases). The V gene's germline CDR1 is SGHTA and CDR2 FQGNSA. V lost 1 base and J lost 4, with 7 bases in between. This CDR3 spans 13 amino acids. Filled out from reference TRBV7-2 and TRBJ2-5, the complete variable domain reads GAGVSQSPSNKVTEKGKDVELRCDPISGHTALYWYRQSLGQGLEFLIYFQGNSAPDKSGLPSDRFSAERTGGSVSTLTIQRTQQEDSAVYLCASSLDRAETQYFGPGTRLLVL.

The DNA of the CDR3 is TGCAGCGTTGAAGTGACCCAGCAGACCCAGTACTTC. Translating gives CSVEVTQQTQYF. The V and J genes are TRBV29-1 and TRBJ2-5; D is uncertain. The CDR3 runs 12 residues. The V gene's germline CDR1 is SQVTM and CDR2 ANQGSEA. V gave up 1 base and J gave up 6 bases, with 9 bases separating them.

V usage is TRBV10-1 and J usage is TRBJ2-1; tentative D call: TRBD2 (6 bases). CDR3 length: 14 amino acids. V was shortened by 8 bases and J by 7 bases, with 18 bases between the two germline ends. The V gene's germline CDR1 is WNHNN and CDR2 SYGVQD (reference sequence). CDR3 sequence: CASGDSTLRNEQFF. The CDR3 DNA follows: TGCGCCAGCGGGGACTCGACCTTAAGGAATGAGCAGTTCTTC.

Relative to its sample, this clone is medium-sized. This chain connects TRBV25-1 to TRBJ1-2, with a possible D match to TRBD1 (5 bases). The CDR3 is 14 residues long. Germline-derived CDR1 and CDR2 are MGHDK and SYGVNS. V shed 7 bases and J shed 4 bases, with 16 bases lying between them. In nucleotides, the CDR3 is TGTGCCAGCACCTCATCCACGGGGGGCTATGGCTACACCTTC. As protein: CASTSSTGGYGYTF.

Only one count was recorded for this clone. V is TRBV7-8 and J is TRBJ1-5; TRBD1 matches 9 bases. Germline CDR1 reads SGHVS; CDR2 reads FQNEAQ. The V segment lost 4 bases and the J segment 0 bases; nucleotides outside the gene matches: 1. This CDR3 contains 15 residues. The DNA of the CDR3 is TGTGCCAGCAGCTGGACAGGGGTTAGCAATCAGCCCCAGCATTTT. It specifies CASSWTGVSNQPQHF.

The V call is TRBV30, the J call TRBJ1-6; D is possibly TRBD1 (5 bases). V lost 4 bases to trimming and J lost 0 bases, with 19 bases between them. Per the germline V gene, CDR1 is GTSNPN and CDR2 is SVGIG (reference sequence). The length of the CDR3 is 18 residues. CDR3 protein: CAWIRGGRYPSYNSPLHF. CDR3 DNA: TGTGCCTGGATCCGGGGGGGGAGGTATCCCTCCTATAATTCACCCCTCCACTTT.

This clone has just one count. J is TRBJ2-1 and V is TRBV30; possible D gene TRBD1, 6 bases. Germline CDR1 is GTSNPN and CDR2 is SVGIG (reference sequence). Trimming removed 5 bases from V and 2 bases from J, with 16 bases in between. The CDR3 has 15 residues. DNA for the CDR3: TGTGCCTGGGCTACCGGGACAAGTACCTACAATGAGCAGTTCTTC. It yields the protein CAWATGTSTYNEQFF.

The chain is built from TRBV7-9 and TRBJ2-7; TRBD1 agrees at 8 bases. The germline gives CDR1 SEHNR, CDR2 FQNEAQ (reference sequence). Unmatched junction bases numbered 12, after V lost 3 bases and J lost 5 bases. The CDR3 length is 16 residues. As DNA, the CDR3 is TGTGCCAGCAGCTTCGGACAGGGAGGCCCCTTCCACGAGCAGTACTTC. Amino acids: CASSFGQGGPFHEQYF.

The chain couples TRBV25-1 to TRBJ2-7; TRBD2 might be the D (6 bases). V lost 0 bases, J lost 7 bases, and 16 bases lay in between. The CDR3 contains 15 residues. Germline V lookup: CDR1 MGHDK, CDR2 SYGVNS. Written as DNA, the CDR3 is TGTGCCAGCAGTGAATATAACGGAGCCGCGGGAGAGCAGTACTTC. Amino acid sequence: CASSEYNGAAGEQYF.

This chain joins TRBV7-9 and TRBJ2-5; TRBD2 aligns across 7 bases. Trimming took 3 bases from V and 3 from J; bases not matched to a gene: 10. The CDR3 loop spans 16 amino acids. Germline assignment: CDR1 SEHNR and CDR2 FQNEAQ (reference sequence). DNA for the CDR3: TGTGCCAGCAGCTTTTCTAGGACTAGTCAAGAAGAGACCCAGTACTTC. It encodes CASSFSRTSQEETQYF.

The chain has TRBV29-1 and TRBJ2-1; the match to TRBD2 covers 7 bases. V lost 3 bases, J lost 3 bases, and 8 bases stayed unmatched. The CDR3 consists of 15 residues. Germline V gene lookup returns CDR1 SQVTM and CDR2 ANQGSEA. Here the CDR3 reads CSVDMTSSLYNEQFF. The CDR3 DNA sequence: TGCAGCGTTGACATGACTAGCAGCCTCTACAATGAGCAGTTCTTC.

The DNA of the CDR3 is TGTGCCAGCAGTGAACACCTTGAAGCTTTCTTT. Amino acids: CASSEHLEAFF. The chain couples TRBV2 to TRBJ1-1; D not certain. The CDR3 is 11 residues long. V was shortened by 2 bases and J by 7 bases, with 5 bases between the two germline ends. Germline assignment: CDR1 SNHLY and CDR2 FYNNEI.

This clone was seen a single time. The chain recombines TRBV7-9 with TRBJ1-5, with D perhaps matching TRBD1 (6 bases). V shed 1 base and J shed 0 bases, with 16 bases lying between them. CDR3 length: 18 residues. Germline CDR1 and CDR2: SEHNR and FQNEAQ (reference sequence). CDR3 DNA: TGTGCCAGCAGCTTAGTGACAGGCGACCTCTATAGCAATCAGCCCCAGCATTTT. It codes for CASSLVTGDLYSNQPQHF.

The chain recombines TRBV7-2 with TRBJ2-7, with a tentative D call TRBD1 (7 bases). Germline assignment: CDR1 SGHTA and CDR2 FQGNSA. The CDR3 is 16 amino acids. The V end was cut by 1 base, the J end by 0 bases, with 13 bases between. DNA for the CDR3: TGTGCCAGCAGCTTAGTTGCGGGACAGAGCTCCTACGAGCAGTACTTC. It yields the protein CASSLVAGQSSYEQYF.

The chain links TRBV27 to TRBJ2-1; D may be TRBD1 or TRBD2 (6 bases each). The CDR3 has 15 residues. Germline CDR1 reads MNHEY; CDR2 reads SMNVEV (reference sequence). Trimming stripped 7 bases from V and 0 bases from J, with 13 bases between. In DNA, the CDR3 is TGTGCCAGCACCAGAGGGGGACTCTCCTACAATGAGCAGTTCTTC. Protein: CASTRGGLSYNEQFF.

The V and J genes are TRBV7-2 and TRBJ1-4, with a weak D call TRBD1 (5 bases). V was clipped by 1 base and J by 10 bases, with 13 bases between them. The CDR3 runs 14 residues. CDR1 SGHTA and CDR2 FQGNSA come from the germline V gene. The CDR3 DNA reads as TGTGCCAGCAGCTTAGATTTGGGACCACGAAAACTGTTTTTT. Translation: CASSLDLGPRKLFF.

The chain is built from TRBV6-6 and TRBJ1-6, with D unclear. Trimming stripped 4 bases from V and 13 bases from J, with 8 bases between. This CDR3 has 11 residues. Germline V gives CDR1 MNHNY, CDR2 SVGAGI (reference sequence). The CDR3 DNA sequence: TGTGCCAGCAGTTGGGAGGGCCCCCTCCACTTT. Encoded protein: CASSWEGPLHF.

The rearrangement links TRBV30 to TRBJ1-3; 7 bases line up with TRBD1. J lost 1 base, V lost 3 bases, and 6 bases had no gene match. The CDR3 is 15 amino acids. Germline values: CDR1 GTSNPN, CDR2 SVGIG (reference sequence). The CDR3 DNA is TGTGCCTGGAGCAAGGGACAGAAATCTGGAAACACCATATATTTT. This codes for CAWSKGQKSGNTIYF.

The rearrangement links TRBV4-2 to TRBJ2-7, with a possible D match to TRBD1 (6 bases). V lost 1 base, J lost 6 bases, and 19 bases lay in between. The CDR3 length is 16 residues. Germline values: CDR1 LGHNA, CDR2 YNFKEQ. The CDR3 is CASSQALGENRVEQYF. CDR3 bases: TGTGCCAGCAGCCAAGCTCTAGGGGAGAACAGGGTCGAGCAGTACTTC.